The 20 T cell receptor beta chains reported below all come from one sample, sequenced in a study of T cells in Graves' hyperthyroidism and ophthalmopathy. Template material for amplifying TCR beta CDR3 regions consisted of RNA transcripts. First-round RT-PCR targeting the TCR CDR3 was performed with the HTBI primer set. MiXCR, run by TCRdb on the multiplex PCR reads, gives a single entry per CDR3 protein. The table shows some 550,000 distinct CDR3 sequences, with 15% to 20% occurring only once. Input material: blood. The receptors shown here come from a woman aged 40 to 50 with Graves' ophthalmopathy.

This clonotype was observed at least ten times. V usage is TRBV28 and J usage is TRBJ2-5, with a possible D match to TRBD2 (5 bases). From germline, CDR1 is MDHEN and CDR2 SYDVKM. Deletions cut 3 bases from V and 5 bases from J, with 13 bases between. CDR3 length equals 14 residues. The CDR3 is CASSFARGLETQYF. Here the CDR3 DNA reads TGTGCCAGCAGTTTCGCCCGGGGTCTGGAGACCCAGTACTTC.

V gene TRBV12-3 or TRBV12-4 combines with J gene TRBJ2-1; TRBD2 matches 9 bases. The CDR3 contains 15 residues. Trimming took 6 bases from V and 3 from J; bases not matched to a gene: 6. The chain's CDR3 is CASRRNSGGYNEQFF. DNA for the CDR3: TGTGCCAGCAGAAGGAATAGCGGGGGCTACAATGAGCAGTTCTTC.

This clonotype was recorded many times. The chain is built from TRBV5-1 and TRBJ1-4; a possible D gene is TRBD1 (6 bases). Trimming cost V 0 bases and J 7 bases, with 13 bases left between them. Germline V gene data show CDR1 as SGHRS and CDR2 as YFSETQ. The CDR3 totals 15 residues. CDR3 coding DNA: TGCGCCAGCAGCTTGGACAGGGCAACGGGTGAAAAACTGTTTTTT. Encoded protein: CASSLDRATGEKLFF. Supplemented by reference TRBV5-1 and TRBJ1-4, the full variable domain reads KAGVTQTPRYLIKTRGQQVTLSCSPISGHRSVSWYQQTPGQGLQFLFEYFSETQRNKGNFPGRFSGRQFSNSRSEMNVSTLELGDSALYLCASSLDRATGEKLFFGSGTQLSVL.

In the case of this clonotype: Germline and junction disagree at one end, which may indicate a read error. The chain has TRBV5-1 and TRBJ2-2; TRBD1 might be the D (5 bases). CDR3 length: 14 amino acids. Germline assignment: CDR1 SGHRS and CDR2 YFSETQ. DNA for the CDR3: TGTGCCAGCAGCCACACTGACAGTCCCGGGGAGCTGTTTTTT. It yields the protein CASSHTDSPGELFF.

The CDR3 sequence is CASSVGGASQPQHF. CDR3 DNA sequence: TGTGCCAGCAGCGTCGGGGGGGCGAGTCAGCCCCAGCATTTT. The rearrangement joins TRBV6-2 or TRBV6-3 to TRBJ1-5, with D possibly being TRBD1 (6 bases). CDR1 and CDR2 from the germline V gene are MNHEY and SVGEGT. CDR3 length: 14 amino acids. V shed 6 bases and J shed 6 bases, with 15 bases lying between them.

This clonotype was counted at least ten times. This chain connects TRBV28 to TRBJ1-5, with D tentatively TRBD1 (6 bases). Germline V CDR1 and CDR2: MDHEN, SYDVKM. Deletions cut 3 bases from V and 11 bases from J, with 17 bases between. The CDR3 runs 14 residues. CDR3 bases: TGTGCCAGCAGTTTGCCGCGGGGGCGGATGACCCAGCATTTT. Translated: CASSLPRGRMTQHF.

The gene calls are TRBV5-1 and TRBJ2-7; maybe TRBD1 (6 bases). The CDR3 has 14 residues. V was trimmed by 4 bases and J by 4 bases, leaving 15 bases between them. Germline V gene sequence: CDR1 SGHRS, CDR2 YFSETQ. The CDR3, as DNA: TGCGCCAGCAGCGTCCGGGACAACCTATACGAGCAGTACTTC. Encoded protein: CASSVRDNLYEQYF.

This clonotype has a count of ten or more. This chain connects TRBV2 to TRBJ2-1, with 8 bases aligning to TRBD2. The V and J ends lost 4 bases and 5 bases, in that order; junction bases with no gene match: 4. Germline CDR1 SNHLY, CDR2 FYNNEI. CDR3 size: 14 residues. The CDR3 DNA follows: TGTGCCAGCAGTGTCACTAGCGGCCACAATGAGCAGTTCTTC. Protein product: CASSVTSGHNEQFF.

This chain joins TRBV6-1 and TRBJ2-5; 9 bases are a match to TRBD2. The germline gives CDR1 MNHNS, CDR2 SASEGT. Germline trimming cut 7 bases from V and 3 bases from J; bases unmatched to any gene: 6. CDR3 length equals 14 residues. The CDR3: CASTKGGREETQYF. The CDR3 DNA reads as TGTGCCAGCACGAAGGGCGGGAGGGAAGAGACCCAGTACTTC.

As to this clonotype: A much bigger clone sits one base away, suggesting this may be a read error. This is likely a read error, given that the CDR3 carries no conserved phenylalanine or tryptophan at its end. V is TRBV11-1 and J is TRBJ1-1; no definite D call. The CDR3 has 15 amino acids. The V end was cut by 1 base, the J end by 0 bases, with 9 bases between. The germline CDR1 and CDR2 sequences are SGHAT and FQDESV (reference sequence). The CDR3, as DNA: TGTGCCAGCAGCTTAGAAACGGGCATGAACACTGAAGCTTTCTCT. Translation gives CASSLETGMNTEAFS.

This clonotype was seen repeatedly, ten times or more. This chain links TRBV7-8 with TRBJ2-3; TRBD2 matches 8 bases. The CDR3 is 16 amino acids. Unmatched junction bases numbered 7, after V lost 3 bases and J lost 2 bases. Germline assignment: CDR1 SGHVS and CDR2 FQNEAQ. CDR3 coding DNA: TGTGCCAGCAGCTTTACTACTAGCGGATCCACAGATACGCAGTATTTT. It specifies CASSFTTSGSTDTQYF. Full variable domain (remainder filled in from reference TRBV7-8 and TRBJ2-3): GAGVSQSPRYKVAKRGQDVALRCDPISGHVSLFWYQQALGQGPEFLTYFQNEAQLDKSGLPSDRFFAERPEGSVSTLKIQRTQQEDSAVYLCASSFTTSGSTDTQYFGPGTRLTVL.

This clonotype appeared a few times. This sequence joins TRBV2 and TRBJ1-5, with 9 nucleotides matching TRBD1. Per germline, CDR1 SNHLY and CDR2 FYNNEI. Unmatched junction bases numbered 11, after V lost 6 bases and J lost 8 bases. CDR3 length equals 15 residues. The CDR3 bases are TGTGCCAGCAGGGAGAAAACAGGGGGCTTTGAGCCCCAGCATTTT. It codes for CASREKTGGFEPQHF.

This clonotype was observed a few times. The gene calls are TRBV7-8 and TRBJ2-3, with 15 bases aligning to TRBD2. The germline gives CDR1 SGHVS, CDR2 FQNEAQ. The CDR3 loop spans 19 amino acids. J gave up 0 bases and V 2 bases, and 6 bases lay outside the gene matches. The CDR3 protein is CASSLPGTSGGTSTDTQYF. CDR3 DNA sequence: TGTGCCAGCAGCTTACCCGGGACTAGCGGGGGGACGAGCACAGATACGCAGTATTTT.

The chain couples TRBV6-2 or TRBV6-3 to TRBJ2-6, with 9 nucleotides matching TRBD1. The CDR3 has 14 residues. Germline V gene sequence: CDR1 MNHEY, CDR2 SVGEGT. Trimming took 8 bases from V and 2 from J; bases not matched to a gene: 1. CDR3 region: CASGQGTGANVLTF. As DNA, the CDR3 is TGTGCCAGCGGACAGGGGACTGGGGCCAACGTCCTGACTTTC.

This clonotype was seen only a few times. The V call is TRBV11-2, the J call TRBJ1-1; D gene ambiguous. Trimming took off 1 base at V and 2 bases at J, with 8 bases between the two ends. This CDR3 region has 14 residues. CDR1 is SGHAT, CDR2 FQNNGV, per germline. CDR3: CASSLVGSNTEAFF. CDR3 nucleotide sequence: TGTGCCAGCAGCTTAGTTGGCAGTAACACTGAAGCTTTCTTT.

This clonotype was detected a few times. This sequence joins TRBV19 and TRBJ2-2; D gene unclear. The CDR3 spans 20 residues. Per germline, CDR1 LNHDA and CDR2 SQIVND (reference sequence). Between the trimmed V and J ends, which lost 4 bases and 0 bases, there was a span of 24 bases. This chain's CDR3 is CASSTYPEILRPANTGELFF. CDR3 DNA sequence: TGTGCCAGTAGTACCTACCCCGAAATCCTCCGGCCTGCGAACACCGGGGAGCTGTTTTTT. Complete variable domain (other parts from reference TRBV19 and TRBJ2-2): DGGITQSPKYLFRKEGQNVTLSCEQNLNHDAMYWYRQDPGQGLRLIYYSQIVNDFQKGDIAEGYSVSREKKESFPLTVTSAQKNPTAFYLCASSTYPEILRPANTGELFFGEGSRLTVL.

This clonotype has a count of ten or more. The V call is TRBV20-1, the J call TRBJ1-2, with D uncertain. The germline gives CDR1 DFQATT, CDR2 SNEGSKA (reference sequence). V was trimmed by 8 bases and J by 7 bases, leaving 20 bases between them. CDR3 length equals 13 residues. In nucleotides, the CDR3 is TGCAGTTCGGCCCCCGGCGGGAGAAGTGGCTACACCTTC. As protein: CSSAPGGRSGYTF.

This clonotype was detected a few times. The gene calls are TRBV27 and TRBJ2-5; D perhaps matches TRBD1 (5 bases). Germline V gene data show CDR1 as MNHEY and CDR2 as SMNVEV (reference sequence). Deletions cut 0 bases from V and 2 bases from J, with 22 bases between. This CDR3 has 19 amino acids. The CDR3 nucleotides read TGTGCCAGCAGTTTATCGGTTGCGACTCTTAAACAGGAGCAAGAGACCCAGTACTTC. As protein: CASSLSVATLKQEQETQYF.

This chain uses TRBV19 with TRBJ2-7; possibly TRBD2 for D (5 bases). Trimming took off 4 bases at V and 2 bases at J, with 12 bases between the two ends. The CDR3 has 14 amino acids. Germline CDR1 and CDR2: LNHDA and SQIVND (reference sequence). CDR3 loop: CASSKEAGAYEQYF. The DNA of the CDR3 is TGTGCCAGTAGTAAGGAGGCAGGTGCCTACGAGCAGTACTTC.

In this sample, this clonotype turned up many times. The rearrangement joins TRBV28 to TRBJ1-1; D not resolved. V lost 2 bases, J lost 4 bases, and 8 bases lay in between. Germline assignment: CDR1 MDHEN and CDR2 SYDVKM. This CDR3 contains 13 residues. The DNA of the CDR3 is TGTGCCAGCAGTTTAGAGGTACTCACTGAAGCTTTCTTT. Amino acids: CASSLEVLTEAFF.